This TCR beta chain is drawn from a study of T cell repertoires in cytomegalovirus infection. Across the study: Public TCR beta signatures marked donors with CMV infection and the matching HLA. Overall study findings and caveats: Dominating the ex vivo response were TCR beta clonotypes that were CMV-specific and HLA-C-restricted. Identification of carriers of CMV plus the relevant HLA was performed using cumulative public TCR beta family frequency.

TCRdb re-analysed the reads in MiXCR, keeping a single row per CDR3 protein. Among tens of thousands of distinct CDR3 sequences, around 20% were seen once, and the ten largest hold over 65%. The sample holds a few counts of this clonotype. The antigen is not known. The sequence was obtained from a human donor in good health (CMV status not recorded). Some clones in this sample may be carry-over from other donors' samples. The starting material was CD8+ T cells from cultured PBMCs, obtained from culture after CMV antigen stimulation.

This chain's CDR3 is CASSPRTSRKETQYF. CDR3 DNA sequence: TGTGCCAGCAGCCCCCGGACTAGCAGAAAAGAGACCCAGTACTTC. V is TRBV7-9 and J is TRBJ2-5; 8 positions agree with TRBD2. The germline gives CDR1 SEHNR, CDR2 FQNEAQ (reference sequence). This CDR3 is 15 amino acids long. The V gene end was trimmed by 5 bases and the J gene end by 3 bases; junction bases not matched to a gene: 8.